This is a list of T cell receptor beta chains from one sample in a study of shared clonotypes between healthy human individuals. TCRdb keeps only in-frame clones here, not all; method: immunoSEQ multiplex PCR. The table includes roughly 1.5 million clones, 95% to 99% detected once. The sequenced sample consisted of naive CD4+ T cells sorted from blood. The receptors stem from a man aged 25 to 40 in good health. The conserved cysteine and the conserved F or W are not part of the CDR3 here. The order of the fields is V gene, CDR3 protein.

TRBV10-3 | AISELPDLREQY
TRBV7-6 | ASSVGQGNTGELF
TRBV5-1 | ASRSLAGGGNEQF
TRBV28 | ASSIRGPTNYGYT
TRBV27 | ASSLGGRGLAGAEYRRQY
TRBV27 | ASSRTGLITGELF
TRBV7-7 | ASRPTSGSEQF
TRBV6-5 | ASSYTASASYEQY
TRBV28 | ASSLSGSNQPQH
TRBV5-1 | ASSILQETQY
TRBV10-3 | AISLAFTDTQY
TRBV2 | ASRDRQETQY
TRBV28 | ASSHGTQTGYEQY
TRBV5-1 | ASSLPEAGSSYNEQF
TRBV28 | ASSFQAGANVLT
TRBV11-2 | ASRMPGQGIYGYT
TRBV28 | ASNPGQGPYGYT
TRBV2 | ASTGTGGSTEAF
TRBV7-7 | ASSQFVGGELF
TRBV25-1 | ASSGRQGSWGYEQY
TRBV28 | ASSLRGLAGYNEQF
TRBV19 | ASSIDQGYNEQF
TRBV19 | ASSTQEDWRRQETQY
TRBV2 | ASSVAGGPRFGWSDTQY
TRBV5-1 | ASSLELTSVQETQY
TRBV7-8 | ASIRALHTDTQY
TRBV28 | ASSGGGEQY
TRBV25-1 | ASSDKYTQY
TRBV9 | ASSVGGRVNEAF